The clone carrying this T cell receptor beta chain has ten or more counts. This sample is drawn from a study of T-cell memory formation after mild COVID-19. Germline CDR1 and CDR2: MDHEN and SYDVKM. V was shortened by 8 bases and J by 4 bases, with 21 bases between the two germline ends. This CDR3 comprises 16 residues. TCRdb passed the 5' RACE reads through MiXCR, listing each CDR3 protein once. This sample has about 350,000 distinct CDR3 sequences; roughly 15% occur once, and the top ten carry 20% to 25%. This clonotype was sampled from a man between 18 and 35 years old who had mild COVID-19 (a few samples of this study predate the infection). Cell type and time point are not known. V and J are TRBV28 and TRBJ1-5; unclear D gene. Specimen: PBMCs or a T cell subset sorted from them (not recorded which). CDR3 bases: TGTGCCAGCCTCCTTTCGTACCGGGTCTTTAATCAGCCCCAGCATTTT. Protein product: CASLLSYRVFNQPQHF. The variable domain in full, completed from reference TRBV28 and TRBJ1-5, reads DVKVTQSSRYLVKRTGEKVFLECVQDMDHENMFWYRQDPGLGLRLIYFSYDVKMKEKGDIPEGYSVSREKKERFSLILESASTNQTSMYLCASLLSYRVFNQPQHFGDGTRLSIL.